This passage covers 20 T cell receptor beta chains from one sample sequenced in a study of early T cells in non-severe SARS-CoV-2 infection. TCRdb re-called the 5' RACE reads through MiXCR, storing one row per CDR3 protein. The repertoire holds 56,000 or so distinct CDR3 sequences, with approximately 10% as singletons. Sequences were obtained from whole blood. The receptors come from an adult who was a healthcare worker with PCR-confirmed SARS-CoV-2 infection or an uninfected control (not recorded which).

This clonotype was found many times. The chain has TRBV6-1 and TRBJ2-2; 16 positions match TRBD2. J was trimmed by 3 bases and V by 3 bases; bases with no gene match: 7. The germline V gene has CDR1 MNHNS and CDR2 SASEGT. The CDR3 length is 19 residues. CDR3 amino acids: CASSEPGTSGRGDTGELFF. CDR3 DNA: TGTGCCAGCAGTGAGCCCGGGACTAGCGGGAGGGGGGACACCGGGGAGCTGTTTTTT.

This clonotype was counted at least ten times. The chain links TRBV29-1 to TRBJ1-5; 8 nucleotides align to TRBD1. Germline trimming cut 6 bases from V and 7 bases from J; bases unmatched to any gene: 5. There are 12 residues in the CDR3. The V gene's germline CDR1 is SQVTM and CDR2 ANQGSEA. The CDR3 bases are TGCAGCGTCCGGACAGGGAGACAGCCCCAGCATTTT. Protein: CSVRTGRQPQHF.

Many counts were recorded for this clonotype. The V gene is TRBV12-3 or TRBV12-4, the J gene TRBJ2-1, with D possibly TRBD2 on 6 matching bases. This CDR3 is built from 16 residues. Trimming left V 6 bases short and J 4 bases short, with 19 bases between. The CDR3 DNA follows: TGTGCCAGCAGGCCCCCTAGCGCTACAATGTACAATGAGCAGTTCTTC. This gives the protein CASRPPSATMYNEQFF.

At least ten counts were recorded for this clonotype. V gene TRBV7-8 combines with J gene TRBJ1-2; D not certain. Germline V gene sequence: CDR1 SGHVS, CDR2 FQNEAQ. The CDR3 consists of 14 residues. V gave up 5 bases and J gave up 8 bases, with 18 bases separating them. CDR3 protein: CASSLTEEHAGYTF. The DNA for the CDR3 is TGTGCCAGCAGCCTCACAGAGGAACACGCCGGCTACACCTTC.

This clonotype was seen a handful of times. The chain carries TRBV5-1 and TRBJ2-1; no clear D. CDR1 and CDR2 from the germline V gene are SGHRS and YFSETQ. This CDR3 contains 15 residues. V gave up 1 base and J gave up 4 bases, with 12 bases separating them. CDR3: CASSLLGSEYNEQFF. Here the CDR3 DNA reads TGCGCCAGCAGCTTGTTGGGCTCGGAGTACAATGAGCAGTTCTTC.

This clonotype was counted at least ten times. The chain couples TRBV20-1 to TRBJ1-6; the match to TRBD1 covers 9 bases. V gave up 6 bases and J gave up 13 bases; unmatched junction bases: 13. Germline V lookup: CDR1 DFQATT, CDR2 SNEGSKA (reference sequence). The CDR3 length is 14 residues. In DNA form, the CDR3 reads TGCAGTGCACGGAAAGGGACAGGGCTGTTTCCCCTCCACTTT. It codes for CSARKGTGLFPLHF.

This clonotype was counted only a few times. The chain couples TRBV4-1 to TRBJ1-1; maybe TRBD1 (5 bases). CDR1 and CDR2 (germline): MGHRA, YSYEKL. V lost 0 bases and J lost 4, with 21 bases in between. The CDR3 length is 18 residues. The CDR3 loop is CASSQDRQGTWVGTEAFF. Here the CDR3 DNA reads TGCGCCAGCAGCCAAGATCGGCAGGGAACCTGGGTGGGCACTGAAGCTTTCTTT.

This clonotype has a handful of counts. DNA for the CDR3: TGTGCCAGCAGCCCCTGGGGCGAGACCCAGTACTTC. Amino acid sequence: CASSPWGETQYF. The chain employs TRBV6-2 or TRBV6-3 and TRBJ2-5; perhaps TRBD1 as D (5 bases). This CDR3 has 12 amino acids. In germline, CDR1 is MNHEY, CDR2 SVGEGT. V shed 6 bases and J shed 5 bases, with 10 bases lying between them.

This clonotype was observed many times. V gene TRBV29-1 combines with J gene TRBJ2-5; no firm D call. The CDR3 runs to 12 residues. Trimming took off 6 bases at V and 1 base at J, with 9 bases between the two ends. Germline V gene data show CDR1 as SQVTM and CDR2 as ANQGSEA. Here the CDR3 DNA reads TGCAGCGTCATTCGTGGCCAAGAGACCCAGTACTTC. Its protein is CSVIRGQETQYF.

The chain uses TRBV19 and TRBJ2-6; D remains unclear. CDR1 LNHDA and CDR2 SQIVND come from the germline V gene (reference sequence). The CDR3 runs 15 residues. V gave up 1 base and J gave up 0 bases, with 4 bases separating them. The CDR3 protein is CASSIGHSGANVLTF. The CDR3 DNA sequence: TGTGCCAGTAGTATAGGACACTCTGGGGCCAACGTCCTGACTTTC.

A few counts support this clonotype. The chain combines TRBV6-5 with TRBJ2-1; a weak D match, TRBD2 (6 bases). Germline-derived CDR1 and CDR2 are MNHEY and SVGAGI. The CDR3 is made up of 16 amino acids. V lost 5 bases to trimming and J lost 5 bases, with 19 bases between them. For the CDR3, the DNA is TGTGCCAGCAGTATAGAAGGAGGGCCTCCGCACAATGAGCAGTTCTTC. It yields the protein CASSIEGGPPHNEQFF.

This clonotype was seen a handful of times. This chain uses TRBV5-6 with TRBJ2-1; D is ambiguous. Trimming left V 5 bases short and J 6 bases short, with 9 bases between. CDR1 is SGHDT and CDR2 is YYEEEE in the germline V gene. The CDR3 runs to 12 residues. CDR3 sequence (DNA): TGTGCCAGCAGACTGAGAGTCAATGAGCAGTTCTTC. It specifies CASRLRVNEQFF.

This clonotype was counted a few times. This chain links TRBV7-2 with TRBJ2-5; no reliable D call. Trimming shortened V by 4 bases and J by 1 base, and 4 bases separated the two germline ends. Germline V gives CDR1 SGHTA, CDR2 FQGNSA. The CDR3 has 12 residues. CDR3 sequence: CASSSFQETQYF. CDR3 DNA sequence: TGTGCCAGCAGCTCATTCCAAGAGACCCAGTACTTC.

This clonotype was detected ten times or more. The V and J genes are TRBV6-1 and TRBJ2-3; 9 positions agree with TRBD1. V trimming: 4 bases; J trimming: 1 base; junction bases outside the gene matches: 9. This CDR3 region has 17 residues. Germline CDR1 MNHNS, CDR2 SASEGT. This CDR3 reads CASSGTLGDRGTDTQYF. Written as DNA, the CDR3 is TGTGCCAGCAGTGGAACCCTGGGGGACAGGGGCACAGATACGCAGTATTTT.

This clonotype was seen repeatedly, ten times or more. The chain links TRBV5-1 to TRBJ2-3; perhaps TRBD2 as D (5 bases). Between the trimmed V and J ends, which lost 4 bases and 4 bases, there was a span of 10 bases. Per germline, CDR1 SGHRS and CDR2 YFSETQ. The CDR3 covers 13 residues. The CDR3 DNA sequence: TGCGCCAGCAGCCACGGGAACGCAGATACGCAGTATTTT. It encodes CASSHGNADTQYF.

V usage is TRBV29-1 and J usage is TRBJ2-3, with no clear D. Germline V gene sequence: CDR1 SQVTM, CDR2 ANQGSEA. There are 12 residues in the CDR3. V gave up 7 bases and J gave up 0 bases, with 8 bases separating them. The CDR3 reads CSGTDSTDTQYF. The CDR3 DNA reads TGCAGCGGGACGGATAGCACAGATACGCAGTATTTT.

This clonotype was recorded a few times. This chain uses TRBV3-1 with TRBJ2-5, with TRBD1 matching over 8 bases. Germline V CDR1 and CDR2: LGHDT, YNNKEL (reference sequence). There are 15 residues in the CDR3. Trimming removed 6 bases from V and 2 bases from J; junction bases left unmatched: 8. CDR3 region: CASSTRGRWQETQYF. In nucleotides, the CDR3 is TGTGCCAGCAGTACCAGGGGGCGATGGCAAGAGACCCAGTACTTC.

This clonotype was seen only a few times. This chain uses TRBV19 with TRBJ1-1; D perhaps matches TRBD1 (6 bases). This CDR3 has 12 residues. Germline V gene data show CDR1 as LNHDA and CDR2 as SQIVND (reference sequence). With 7 bases removed from V and 3 bases from J, the gap between germline ends came to 9 bases. CDR3 loop: CASTTGYTEAFF. DNA of the CDR3: TGTGCCAGTACCACAGGGTACACTGAAGCTTTCTTT.

V is TRBV7-3 and J is TRBJ2-2; D is tentatively TRBD1 or TRBD2 (5 bases each). The CDR3 spans 16 residues. Germline V gene lookup returns CDR1 SGHTA and CDR2 FQGTGA. The germline V and J ends were trimmed by 1 base and 0 bases, with 9 bases remaining between them. The CDR3 protein is CASSLSPGPNTGELFF. The DNA for the CDR3 is TGTGCCAGCAGCTTAAGTCCGGGACCGAACACCGGGGAGCTGTTTTTT.

This clonotype came up many times. This chain connects TRBV4-2 to TRBJ2-4; D gene uncertain. Germline CDR1 is LGHNA and CDR2 is YNFKEQ. This CDR3 comprises 17 residues. V lost 1 base and J 0 bases, leaving 13 bases between the germline ends. The CDR3: CASSQGIRRTAKNIQYF. The CDR3 nucleotides read TGTGCCAGCAGCCAAGGAATCCGTCGGACAGCCAAAAACATTCAGTACTTC.